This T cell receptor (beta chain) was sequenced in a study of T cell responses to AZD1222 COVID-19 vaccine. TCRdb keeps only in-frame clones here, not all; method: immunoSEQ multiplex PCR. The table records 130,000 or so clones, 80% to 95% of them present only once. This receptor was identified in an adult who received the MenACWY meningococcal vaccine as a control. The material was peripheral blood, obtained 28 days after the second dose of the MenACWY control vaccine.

The CDR3 sequence is CASSPGGAQYF. The CDR3 DNA is TGTGCCAGCAGCCCCGGGGGAGCCCAGTACTTC. The V gene is TRBV7-6, the J gene TRBJ2-5; D possibly corresponds to TRBD2 (6 bases). The CDR3 contains 11 residues. The V end lost 5 bases, the J end lost 9 bases, and 10 bases lay between the germline ends. Germline assignment: CDR1 SGHVS and CDR2 FNYEAQ.